The 22 T cell receptor beta chains reported below all come from one sample, sequenced in a study of T cell responses to AZD1222 COVID-19 vaccine. Produced via immunoSEQ multiplex PCR; TCRdb's table is partial and in-frame only. In the table there are 120,000 or so clones, 80% to 90% of which are singletons. Specimen: peripheral blood, collected on day 0 of MenACWY control vaccination. The receptors shown here come from an adult in good health.

This clone was seen more than once but under ten times. This chain uses TRBV28 with TRBJ2-2; D is unresolved. Trimming shortened V by 3 bases and J by 9 bases, and 11 bases separated the two germline ends. The CDR3 loop spans 13 amino acids. CDR1 is MDHEN and CDR2 is SYDVKM in the germline V gene. CDR3 protein: CASSFSHGRELFF. The CDR3 DNA follows: TGTGCCAGCAGTTTTTCCCATGGGAGGGAGCTGTTTTTT.

The gene calls are TRBV12-3 or TRBV12-4 and TRBJ2-7, with D unclear. V was clipped by 1 base and J by 2 bases, with 6 bases between them. The CDR3 sequence is 13 residues long. CDR3 coding DNA: TGTGCCAGCAGTTTAGACCAGGCCTACGAGCAGTACTTC. This encodes CASSLDQAYEQYF.

The gene calls are TRBV7-2 and TRBJ2-2; tentative D call: TRBD1 (6 bases). The length of the CDR3 is 14 residues. V gave up 6 bases and J gave up 5 bases, with 13 bases separating them. The germline V gene has CDR1 SGHTA and CDR2 FQGNSA. The CDR3 coding sequence is TGTGCCAGCAGAGTACAGGGTTGGACCGGGGAGCTGTTTTTT. It translates to CASRVQGWTGELFF.

The chain employs TRBV6-4 and TRBJ2-2; the D is unclear. V was shortened by 0 bases and J by 4 bases, with 6 bases between the two germline ends. CDR1 MRHNA and CDR2 SNTAGT come from the germline V gene. This CDR3 contains 14 residues. The CDR3 spells CASSDSPGTGELFF. The CDR3 DNA follows: TGTGCCAGCAGTGACTCGCCGGGCACCGGGGAGCTGTTTTTT.

The chain employs TRBV11-2 and TRBJ2-1, with 9 bases lining up with TRBD1. Germline CDR1 and CDR2: SGHAT and FQNNGV. V lost 5 bases to trimming and J lost 6 bases; unmatched junction nucleotides: 11. This CDR3 contains 16 residues. The CDR3 nucleotides are TGTGCCAGCAGCCTAAATTGGGGACAGGGAATCAATGAGCAGTTCTTC. It encodes CASSLNWGQGINEQFF. Full variable domain (rest looked up from reference TRBV11-2 and TRBJ2-1): EAGVAQSPRYKIIEKRQSVAFWCNPISGHATLYWYQQILGQGPKLLIQFQNNGVVDDSQLPKDRFSAERLKGVDSTLKIQPAKLEDSAVYLCASSLNWGQGINEQFFGPGTRLTVL.

This chain connects TRBV11-3 to TRBJ1-1; D is undetermined. The CDR3 sequence is 14 residues long. V shed 7 bases and J shed 6 bases, with 18 bases lying between them. In germline, CDR1 is SGHNT, CDR2 YENEEA. CDR3 nucleotide sequence: TGTGCCAGCACGCATCCTAGACGAGGTTCTGAAGCTTTCTTT. Translated: CASTHPRRGSEAFF.

The V gene is TRBV19, the J gene TRBJ2-7, with D possibly matching TRBD2 (6 bases). Trimming cost V 5 bases and J 3 bases, with 14 bases left between them. This CDR3 has 14 residues. Germline V gene data show CDR1 as LNHDA and CDR2 as SQIVND (reference sequence). CDR3 sequence (DNA): TGTGCCAGTAGTGCCGGGACTTTTATCTACGAGCAGTACTTC. Translation gives CASSAGTFIYEQYF.

In the case of this clone: The identical CDR3 is also encoded by other nucleotide sequences in the sample. This sequence joins TRBV7-3 and TRBJ2-3, with D hard to call. This CDR3 spans 16 amino acids. V was shortened by 0 bases and J by 0 bases, with 10 bases between the two germline ends. CDR1 and CDR2 from the germline V gene are SGHTA and FQGTGA. CDR3: CASSLTPSPSTDTQYF. CDR3 nucleotides: TGTGCCAGCAGCTTAACTCCGAGCCCAAGCACAGATACGCAGTATTTT.

This chain joins TRBV6-5 and TRBJ2-7, with 8 bases matching TRBD1. CDR1 MNHEY and CDR2 SVGAGI come from the germline V gene. Losses at the gene ends were 5 bases for V and 2 bases for J; bases not matched to a gene: 5. This CDR3 has 14 amino acids. CDR3 in amino acids: CASSRVDRAYEQYF. Here the CDR3 DNA reads TGTGCCAGCAGTAGAGTGGACAGGGCCTACGAGCAGTACTTC.

V is TRBV28 and J is TRBJ1-2; D is unresolved. Germline assignment: CDR1 MDHEN and CDR2 SYDVKM. The V gene lost 3 bases and the J gene lost 6 bases, with 14 bases spanning the gap. The CDR3 extends over 14 amino acids. The CDR3 sequence: CASSLVTPGDGYTF. For the CDR3, the DNA is TGTGCCAGCAGTTTGGTCACCCCAGGAGATGGCTACACCTTC.

The chain joins TRBV6-5 to TRBJ2-1; 8 positions agree with TRBD2. Per the germline V gene, CDR1 is MNHEY and CDR2 is SVGAGI. The CDR3 is 14 amino acids. V lost 5 bases and J lost 3; bases outside the gene matches: 3. The CDR3 here is CASSQRESYNEQFF. CDR3 nucleotide sequence: TGTGCCAGCAGTCAGCGGGAGAGCTACAATGAGCAGTTCTTC.

V gene TRBV7-6 combines with J gene TRBJ2-2; 7 bases match TRBD2. The CDR3 has 16 amino acids. Germline CDR1 reads SGHVS; CDR2 reads FNYEAQ. J lost 4 bases, V lost 1 base, and 6 bases had no gene match. CDR3 protein: CASSLVRGGGTGELFF. The CDR3, as DNA: TGTGCCAGCAGCTTAGTAAGGGGCGGGGGCACCGGGGAGCTGTTTTTT.

This clone was recorded only once. The genes are TRBV11-3 and TRBJ2-1; 10 nucleotides align to TRBD2. Germline CDR1 SGHNT, CDR2 YENEEA. V trimming: 5 bases; J trimming: 0 bases; junction bases outside the gene matches: 10. The CDR3 totals 18 residues. CDR3 nucleotide sequence: TGTGCCAGCAGCCGAGGACTAGCGGAGGCTAGCTCCTACAATGAGCAGTTCTTC. Translated: CASSRGLAEASSYNEQFF.

The chain employs TRBV12-3 or TRBV12-4 and TRBJ1-2; no clear D. The CDR3 has 12 amino acids. Trimming took off 3 bases at V and 1 base at J, with 3 bases between the two ends. CDR3 loop: CASSLVNYGYTF. CDR3 bases: TGTGCCAGCAGTTTGGTTAACTATGGCTACACCTTC.

This clone was seen a single time. The chain employs TRBV11-3 and TRBJ1-4; D perhaps matches TRBD1 (5 bases). The CDR3 is 14 residues long. In germline, CDR1 is SGHNT, CDR2 YENEEA. V was trimmed by 5 bases and J by 8 bases, leaving 15 bases between them. CDR3 in DNA: TGTGCCAGCAGCCCGGGACCGGCATCGGAAAAACTGTTTTTT. It encodes CASSPGPASEKLFF.

The chain is built from TRBV7-5 and TRBJ1-2. TRBV7-5 is a pseudogene. The CDR3 runs 16 residues. The CDR3 reads CARSSEEGRGLWGYTF. The CDR3 region has the DNA TGTGCCAGAAGCTCCGAGGAAGGACGAGGTCTGTGGGGCTACACCTTC.

This chain joins TRBV2 and TRBJ1-5; D uncertain. Trimming took off 2 bases at V and 2 bases at J, with 7 bases between the two ends. In germline, CDR1 is SNHLY, CDR2 FYNNEI. The CDR3 totals 14 residues. This CDR3 is CASSESGRNQPQHF. The CDR3 region has the DNA TGTGCCAGCAGTGAAAGCGGACGCAATCAGCCCCAGCATTTT.

This clone was counted a single time. This chain connects TRBV5-4 to TRBJ2-3; 9 bases line up with TRBD2. After removal of 2 bases from V and 5 bases from J, the junction contained 3 bases not matched to a gene. The CDR3 is 14 residues long. Looked up from germline, CDR1 is SGHNT and CDR2 is YYREEE (reference sequence). In nucleotides, the CDR3 is TGTGCCAGCAGCTTCGGACTAGCGCTAGATACGCAGTATTTT. Residues: CASSFGLALDTQYF. Supplemented by reference TRBV5-4 and TRBJ2-3, the full variable domain reads ETGVTQSPTHLIKTRGQQVTLRCSSQSGHNTVSWYQQALGQGPQFIFQYYREEENGRGNFPPRFSGLQFPNYSSELNVNALELDDSALYLCASSFGLALDTQYFGPGTRLTVL.

The chain couples TRBV6-6 to TRBJ2-3, with TRBD2 matching 14 bases. Germline V gene lookup returns CDR1 MNHNY and CDR2 SVGAGI (reference sequence). J was trimmed by 0 bases and V by 5 bases; bases with no gene match: 10. The CDR3 has 19 amino acids. CDR3 amino acids: CASSPGTSGRDPSTDTQYF. The DNA for the CDR3 is TGTGCCAGCAGTCCCGGGACTAGCGGGAGAGATCCTAGCACAGATACGCAGTATTTT.

The chain has TRBV11-3 and TRBJ1-6; TRBD1 aligns across 7 bases. Germline assignment: CDR1 SGHNT and CDR2 YENEEA. J lost 8 bases, V lost 2 bases, and 3 bases had no gene match. This CDR3 is 14 amino acids long. CDR3 sequence reads: CASSLRQGDSPLHF. Written as DNA, the CDR3 is TGTGCCAGCAGCTTACGACAGGGAGATTCACCCCTCCACTTT.

The chain is built from TRBV7-3 and TRBJ2-5; D assignment may be TRBD1 or TRBD2 (5 bases each). Germline V gene lookup returns CDR1 SGHTA and CDR2 FQGTGA. The CDR3 covers 14 residues. The V end was cut by 8 bases, the J end by 4 bases, with 17 bases between. The CDR3 loop is CASLSGALGETQYF. The CDR3 nucleotides are TGTGCCAGCCTCTCCGGGGCGCTTGGAGAGACCCAGTACTTC.

This chain joins TRBV27 and TRBJ2-7; possibly TRBD1 for D (6 bases). V lost 2 bases to trimming and J lost 4 bases, with 15 bases between them. The CDR3 contains 15 residues. The germline gives CDR1 MNHEY, CDR2 SMNVEV (reference sequence). CDR3 region: CASSLGAGDIYEQYF. For the CDR3, the DNA is TGTGCCAGCAGTTTAGGGGCAGGGGACATTTACGAGCAGTACTTC.